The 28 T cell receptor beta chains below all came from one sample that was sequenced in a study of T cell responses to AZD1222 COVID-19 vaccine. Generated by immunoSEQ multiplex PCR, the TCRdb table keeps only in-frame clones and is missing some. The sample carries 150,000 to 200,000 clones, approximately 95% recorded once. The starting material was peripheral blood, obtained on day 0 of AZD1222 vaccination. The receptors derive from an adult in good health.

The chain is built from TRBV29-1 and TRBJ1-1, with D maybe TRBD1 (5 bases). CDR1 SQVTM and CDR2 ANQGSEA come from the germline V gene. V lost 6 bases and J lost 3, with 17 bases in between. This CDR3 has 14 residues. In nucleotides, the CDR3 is TGCAGCGTCGAAATGGACCGAGGGGACACTGAAGCTTTCTTT. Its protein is CSVEMDRGDTEAFF.

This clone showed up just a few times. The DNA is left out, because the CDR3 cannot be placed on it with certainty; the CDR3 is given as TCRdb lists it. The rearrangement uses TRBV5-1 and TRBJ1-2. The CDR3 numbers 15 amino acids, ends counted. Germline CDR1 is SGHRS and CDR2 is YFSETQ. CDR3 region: CASSLDPPLWGGYTF.

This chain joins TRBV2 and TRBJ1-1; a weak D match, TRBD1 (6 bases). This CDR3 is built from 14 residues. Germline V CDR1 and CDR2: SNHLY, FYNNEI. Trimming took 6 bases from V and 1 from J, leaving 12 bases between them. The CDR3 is CASRKAGANTEAFF. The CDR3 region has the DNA TGTGCCAGCAGGAAGGCAGGGGCGAACACTGAAGCTTTCTTT.

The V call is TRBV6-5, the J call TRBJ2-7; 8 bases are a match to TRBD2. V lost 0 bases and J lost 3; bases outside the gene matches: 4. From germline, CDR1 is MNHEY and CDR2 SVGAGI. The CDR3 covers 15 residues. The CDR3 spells CASSYSAAGDYEQYF. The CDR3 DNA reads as TGTGCCAGCAGTTACTCTGCAGCGGGAGACTACGAGCAGTACTTC.

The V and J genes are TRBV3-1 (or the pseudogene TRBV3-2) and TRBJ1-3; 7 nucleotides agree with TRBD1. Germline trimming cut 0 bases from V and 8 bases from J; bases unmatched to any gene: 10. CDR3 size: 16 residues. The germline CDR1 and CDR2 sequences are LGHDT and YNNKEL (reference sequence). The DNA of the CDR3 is TGTGCCAGCAGCCAAGACCGGGACAGTGGATGGGACACCATATATTTT. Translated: CASSQDRDSGWDTIYF.

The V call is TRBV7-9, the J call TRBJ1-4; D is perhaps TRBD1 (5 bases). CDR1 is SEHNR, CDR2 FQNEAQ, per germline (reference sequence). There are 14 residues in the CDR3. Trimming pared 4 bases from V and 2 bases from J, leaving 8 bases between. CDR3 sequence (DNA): TGTGCCAGCAGCTACCAGGGTACTAATGAAAAACTGTTTTTT. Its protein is CASSYQGTNEKLFF.

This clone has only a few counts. CDR3 sequence reads: CSVELGGAVGYTF. CDR3 DNA sequence: TGCAGCGTTGAATTGGGGGGGGCGGTTGGCTACACCTTC. The genes are TRBV29-1 and TRBJ1-2; a weak D match, TRBD1 (6 bases). The CDR3 has 13 amino acids. Germline V gene lookup returns CDR1 SQVTM and CDR2 ANQGSEA. The V gene lost 2 bases and the J gene lost 7 bases, with 14 bases spanning the gap.

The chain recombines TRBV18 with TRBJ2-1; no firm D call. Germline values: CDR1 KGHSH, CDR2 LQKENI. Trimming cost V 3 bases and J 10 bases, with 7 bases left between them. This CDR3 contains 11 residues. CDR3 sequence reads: CASSPAVEQFF. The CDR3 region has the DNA TGTGCCAGCTCACCGGCGGTAGAGCAGTTCTTC.

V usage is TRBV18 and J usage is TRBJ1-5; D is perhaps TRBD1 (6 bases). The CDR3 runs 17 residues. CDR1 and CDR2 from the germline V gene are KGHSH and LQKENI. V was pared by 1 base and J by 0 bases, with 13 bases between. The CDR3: CASSPLDSSISNQPQHF. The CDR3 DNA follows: TGTGCCAGCTCACCACTGGACAGCTCTATTAGCAATCAGCCCCAGCATTTT.

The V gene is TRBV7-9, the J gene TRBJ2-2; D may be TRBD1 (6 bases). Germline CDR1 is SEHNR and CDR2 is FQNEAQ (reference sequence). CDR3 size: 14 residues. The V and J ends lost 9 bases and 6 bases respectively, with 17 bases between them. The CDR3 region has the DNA TGTGCCAGTAGCCAGATAGGGGGAGCCGGGGAGCTGTTTTTT. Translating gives CASSQIGGAGELFF.

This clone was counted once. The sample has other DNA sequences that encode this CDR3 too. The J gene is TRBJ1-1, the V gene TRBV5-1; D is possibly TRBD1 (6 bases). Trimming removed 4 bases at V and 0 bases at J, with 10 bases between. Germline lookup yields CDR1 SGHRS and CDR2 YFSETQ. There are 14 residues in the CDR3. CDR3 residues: CASSQQGLNTEAFF. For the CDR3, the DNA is TGCGCCAGCAGCCAACAGGGTTTGAACACTGAAGCTTTCTTT.

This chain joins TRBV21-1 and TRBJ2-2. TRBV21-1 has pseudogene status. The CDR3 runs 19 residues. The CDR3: CASSKALLGRIGPTGELFF. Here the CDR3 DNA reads TGTGCCAGCAGCAAAGCGCTTTTGGGCAGGATCGGGCCCACCGGGGAGCTGTTTTTT.

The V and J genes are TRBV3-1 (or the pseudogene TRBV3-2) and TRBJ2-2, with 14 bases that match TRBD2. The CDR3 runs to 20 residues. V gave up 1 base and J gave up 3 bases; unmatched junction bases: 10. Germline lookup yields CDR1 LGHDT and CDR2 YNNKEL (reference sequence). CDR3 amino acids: CASSQVAGTSGRWDTGELFF. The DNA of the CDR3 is TGTGCCAGCAGCCAAGTAGCCGGGACTAGCGGGAGATGGGACACCGGGGAGCTGTTTTTT.

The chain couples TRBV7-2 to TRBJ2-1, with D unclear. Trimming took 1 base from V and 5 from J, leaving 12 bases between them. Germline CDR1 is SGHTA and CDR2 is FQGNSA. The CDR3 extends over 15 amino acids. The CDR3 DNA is TGTGCCAGCAGCTTAGTTGTGGGATTAGACAATGAGCAGTTCTTC. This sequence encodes CASSLVVGLDNEQFF.

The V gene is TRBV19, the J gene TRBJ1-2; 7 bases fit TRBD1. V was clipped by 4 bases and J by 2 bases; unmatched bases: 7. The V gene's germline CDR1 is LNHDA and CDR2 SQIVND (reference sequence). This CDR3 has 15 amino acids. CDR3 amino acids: CASSTGTAPNYGYTF. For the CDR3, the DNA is TGTGCCAGTAGTACGGGGACAGCGCCCAACTATGGCTACACCTTC.

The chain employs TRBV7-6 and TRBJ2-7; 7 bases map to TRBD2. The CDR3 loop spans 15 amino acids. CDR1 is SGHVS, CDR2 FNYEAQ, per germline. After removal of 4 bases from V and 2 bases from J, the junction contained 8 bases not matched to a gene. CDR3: CASSSGTTETYEQYF. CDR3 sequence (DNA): TGTGCCAGCAGCTCCGGGACTACCGAAACCTACGAGCAGTACTTC.

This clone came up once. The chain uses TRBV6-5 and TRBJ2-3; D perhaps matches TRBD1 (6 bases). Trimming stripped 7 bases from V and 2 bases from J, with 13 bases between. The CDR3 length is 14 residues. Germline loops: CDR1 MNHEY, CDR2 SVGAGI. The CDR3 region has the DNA TGTGCCAGCACCCACGGGACATACACAGATACGCAGTATTTT. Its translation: CASTHGTYTDTQYF.

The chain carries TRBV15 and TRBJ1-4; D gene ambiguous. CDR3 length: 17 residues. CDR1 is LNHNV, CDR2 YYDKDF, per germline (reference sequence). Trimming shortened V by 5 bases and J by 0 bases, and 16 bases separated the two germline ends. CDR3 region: CATSGYYSASTNEKLFF. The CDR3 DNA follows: TGTGCCACCAGCGGATACTACTCAGCCTCAACTAATGAAAAACTGTTTTTT.

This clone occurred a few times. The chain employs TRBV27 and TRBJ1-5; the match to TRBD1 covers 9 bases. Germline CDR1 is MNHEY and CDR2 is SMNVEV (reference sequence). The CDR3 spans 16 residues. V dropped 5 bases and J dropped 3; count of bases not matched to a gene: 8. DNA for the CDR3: TGTGCCAGCAGTCCGACAGGGGGTTCGAACAATCAGCCCCAGCATTTT. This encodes CASSPTGGSNNQPQHF.

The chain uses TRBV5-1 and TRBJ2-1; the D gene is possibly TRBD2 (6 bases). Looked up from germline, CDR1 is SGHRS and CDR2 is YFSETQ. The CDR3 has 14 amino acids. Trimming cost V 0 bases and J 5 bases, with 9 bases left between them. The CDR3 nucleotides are TGCGCCAGCAGCTTGGTAGCGGATGACAATGAGCAGTTCTTC. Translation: CASSLVADDNEQFF. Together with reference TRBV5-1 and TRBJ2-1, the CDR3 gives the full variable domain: KAGVTQTPRYLIKTRGQQVTLSCSPISGHRSVSWYQQTPGQGLQFLFEYFSETQRNKGNFPGRFSGRQFSNSRSEMNVSTLELGDSALYLCASSLVADDNEQFFGPGTRLTVL.

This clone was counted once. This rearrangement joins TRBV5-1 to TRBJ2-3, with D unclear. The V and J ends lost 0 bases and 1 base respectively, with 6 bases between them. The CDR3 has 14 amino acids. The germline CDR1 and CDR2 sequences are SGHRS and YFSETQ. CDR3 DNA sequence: TGCGCCAGCAGCTTGGATGTGGGCACAGATACGCAGTATTTT. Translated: CASSLDVGTDTQYF.

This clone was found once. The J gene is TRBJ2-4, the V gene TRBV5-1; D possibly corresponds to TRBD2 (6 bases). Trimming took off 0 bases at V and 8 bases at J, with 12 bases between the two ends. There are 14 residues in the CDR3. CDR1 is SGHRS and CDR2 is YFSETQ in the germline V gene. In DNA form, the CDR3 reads TGCGCCAGCAGCTTGGGCACGGGGGTAGACATTCAGTACTTC. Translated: CASSLGTGVDIQYF.

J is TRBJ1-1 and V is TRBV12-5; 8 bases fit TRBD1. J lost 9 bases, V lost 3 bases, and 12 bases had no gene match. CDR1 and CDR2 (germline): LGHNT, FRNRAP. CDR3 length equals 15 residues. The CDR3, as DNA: TGTGCTAGTGGTTTTGACAGGGGCGGAGGACGCAAAGCTTTCTTT. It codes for CASGFDRGGGRKAFF.

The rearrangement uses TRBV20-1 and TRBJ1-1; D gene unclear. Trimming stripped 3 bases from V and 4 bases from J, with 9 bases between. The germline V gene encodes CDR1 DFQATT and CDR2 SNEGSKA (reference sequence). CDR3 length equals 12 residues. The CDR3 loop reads CSASTRGTEAFF. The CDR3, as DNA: TGCAGTGCTAGTACTCGGGGCACTGAAGCTTTCTTT.

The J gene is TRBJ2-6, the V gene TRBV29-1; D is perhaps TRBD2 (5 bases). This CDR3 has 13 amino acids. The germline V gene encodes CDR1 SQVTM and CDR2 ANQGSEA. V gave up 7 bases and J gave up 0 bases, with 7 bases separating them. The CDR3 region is CSAGVSGANVLTF. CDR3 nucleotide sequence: TGCAGCGCCGGGGTCTCTGGGGCCAACGTCCTGACTTTC.

This CDR3 reads CASSHIDRRDEQYF. The CDR3 DNA follows: TGCGCCAGCAGTCATATTGACAGGCGGGACGAGCAGTACTTC. The chain carries TRBV23-1 and TRBJ2-7, with D possibly matching TRBD1 (6 bases). TRBV23-1 is identified as an open reading frame with a role that is uncertain. The CDR3 length is 14 residues. V was clipped by 3 bases and J by 5 bases, with 14 bases between them.

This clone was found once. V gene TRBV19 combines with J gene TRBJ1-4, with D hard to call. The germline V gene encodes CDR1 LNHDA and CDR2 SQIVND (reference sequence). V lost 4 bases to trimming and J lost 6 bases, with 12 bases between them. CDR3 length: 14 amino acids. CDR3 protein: CASSRKSWDEKLFF. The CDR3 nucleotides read TGTGCCAGTAGTAGGAAGAGCTGGGATGAAAAACTGTTTTTT.

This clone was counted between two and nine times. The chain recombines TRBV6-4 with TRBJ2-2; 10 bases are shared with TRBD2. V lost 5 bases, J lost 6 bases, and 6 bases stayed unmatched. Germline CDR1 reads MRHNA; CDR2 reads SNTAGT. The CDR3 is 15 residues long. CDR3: CASSPLAGEAGELFF. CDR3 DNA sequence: TGTGCCAGCAGTCCTCTAGCGGGAGAGGCCGGGGAGCTGTTTTTT.